The 5 T cell receptor beta chains given below trace back to one sample, sequenced in a study of blood T cell repertoires in COVID-19. The protocol was immunoSEQ multiplex PCR, while the TCRdb copy is restricted to in-frame clones and leaves out a portion. This sample carries hundreds of thousands of clones, roughly 82% of them seen once, and the ten largest clones take about 4.8%. Sequencing input: peripheral blood. Every receptor here comes from a woman aged 70-85 years with acute or convalescent COVID-19.

The rearrangement links TRBV7-9 to TRBJ1-1; perhaps TRBD1 as D (6 bases). Germline V gene data show CDR1 as SEHNR and CDR2 as FQNEAQ (reference sequence). V shed 2 bases and J shed 4 bases, with 11 bases lying between them. The CDR3 covers 14 residues. CDR3: CASSLIGGATEAFF. The CDR3 DNA reads TGTGCCAGCAGCTTAATTGGGGGCGCCACTGAAGCTTTCTTT.

The chain joins TRBV12-5 to TRBJ2-2; TRBD1 matches at 8 bases. The CDR3 sequence is 16 residues long. Unmatched junction bases numbered 8, after V lost 4 bases and J lost 4 bases. The germline V gene encodes CDR1 LGHNT and CDR2 FRNRAP. CDR3 bases: TGTGCTAGTGGTTCACAGACAGGGGCGAGCACCGGGGAGCTGTTTTTT. This translates into CASGSQTGASTGELFF.

The chain carries TRBV9 and TRBJ2-7; the D gene is possibly TRBD2 (6 bases). V lost 1 base and J 0 bases, leaving 26 bases between the germline ends. From germline, CDR1 is SGDLS and CDR2 YYNGEE. The CDR3 is 20 amino acids. CDR3: CASSVNSPISRRESSYEQYF. CDR3 DNA sequence: TGTGCCAGCAGCGTAAATTCCCCCATCTCCAGGAGGGAAAGCTCCTACGAGCAGTACTTC.

V is TRBV7-2 and J is TRBJ1-5; tentatively, D is TRBD1 (6 bases). The CDR3 loop spans 14 amino acids. Germline CDR1 SGHTA, CDR2 FQGNSA. The V gene lost 5 bases and the J gene lost 7 bases, with 15 bases spanning the gap. CDR3 DNA: TGTGCCAGCAGCCCCATAACAGGGCAGCAGCCCCAGCATTTT. It encodes CASSPITGQQPQHF. Filled out from reference TRBV7-2 and TRBJ1-5, the complete variable domain reads GAGVSQSPSNKVTEKGKDVELRCDPISGHTALYWYRQSLGQGLEFLIYFQGNSAPDKSGLPSDRFSAERTGGSVSTLTIQRTQQEDSAVYLCASSPITGQQPQHFGDGTRLSIL.

The V call is TRBV5-1, the J call TRBJ1-3; D not certain. The CDR3 runs 15 residues. From germline, CDR1 is SGHRS and CDR2 YFSETQ. V lost 1 base and J 0 bases, leaving 8 bases between the germline ends. The CDR3 protein is CASSLPDLSGNTIYF. The CDR3 region has the DNA TGCGCCAGCAGCTTGCCAGATCTCTCTGGAAACACCATATATTTT.